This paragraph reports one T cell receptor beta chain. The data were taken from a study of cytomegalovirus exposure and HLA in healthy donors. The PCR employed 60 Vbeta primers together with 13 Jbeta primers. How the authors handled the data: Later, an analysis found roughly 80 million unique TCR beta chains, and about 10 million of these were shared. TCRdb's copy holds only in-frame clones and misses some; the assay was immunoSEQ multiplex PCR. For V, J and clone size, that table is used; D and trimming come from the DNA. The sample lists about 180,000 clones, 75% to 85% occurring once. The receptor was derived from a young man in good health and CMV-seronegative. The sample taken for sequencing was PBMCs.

The chain's CDR3 is CASSEVRQNEQFF. The CDR3 DNA is TGTGCCAGCAGTGAAGTCCGACAGAATGAGCAGTTCTTC. The rearrangement uses TRBV6-1 and TRBJ2-1, with TRBD1 as a possible D gene (5 bases). V was pared by 1 base and J by 7 bases, with 8 bases between. In germline, CDR1 is MNHNS, CDR2 SASEGT. The CDR3 runs to 13 residues.